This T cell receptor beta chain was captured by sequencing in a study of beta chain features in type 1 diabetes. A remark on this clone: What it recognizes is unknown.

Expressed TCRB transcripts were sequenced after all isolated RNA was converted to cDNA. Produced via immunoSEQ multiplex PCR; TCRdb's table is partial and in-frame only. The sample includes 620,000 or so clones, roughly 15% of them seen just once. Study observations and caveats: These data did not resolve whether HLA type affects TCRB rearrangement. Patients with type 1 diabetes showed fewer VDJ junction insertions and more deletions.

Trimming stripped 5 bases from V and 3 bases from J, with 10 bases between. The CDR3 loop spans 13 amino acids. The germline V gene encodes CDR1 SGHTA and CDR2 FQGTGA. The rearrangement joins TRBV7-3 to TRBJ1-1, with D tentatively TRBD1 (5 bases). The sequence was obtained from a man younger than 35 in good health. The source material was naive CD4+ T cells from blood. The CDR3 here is CASSRGRDTEAFF. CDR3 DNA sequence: TGTGCCAGCAGCCGGGGCAGGGACACTGAAGCTTTCTTT.